The next 30 T cell receptor beta chains were all read from a single sample in a study of CD8 T cells in ankylosing spondylitis. Via MiXCR, TCRdb re-called the 5' RACE reads, giving one row per CDR3 protein. There are approximately 180,000 distinct CDR3 sequences in the sample; 15% to 20% occur only once, and around 4.7% lies in the top ten. The sample taken for sequencing was blood, either unsorted or a sorted T cell fraction (not recorded which). These receptors were taken from a male donor between 5 and 35 years old with ankylosing spondylitis or in good health (not recorded which).

This clonotype occurred many times. The chain couples TRBV20-1 to TRBJ1-2, with D perhaps matching TRBD1 (6 bases). Trimming removed 1 base from V and 7 bases from J, with 19 bases in between. The CDR3 has 15 amino acids. Germline CDR1 reads DFQATT; CDR2 reads SNEGSKA (reference sequence). CDR3 sequence: CSARVVVTGLSGYTF. For the CDR3, the DNA is TGCAGTGCTAGAGTGGTTGTAACAGGGTTAAGTGGCTACACCTTC.

There are many counts of this clonotype. This rearrangement joins TRBV12-3 or TRBV12-4 to TRBJ2-1, with 14 bases that match TRBD2. Trimming took 7 bases from V and 3 from J; bases not matched to a gene: 5. The CDR3 is made up of 16 amino acids. CDR3 amino acids: CASTLGLAGVYNEQFF. Here the CDR3 DNA reads TGTGCCAGCACCCTGGGACTAGCGGGAGTCTACAATGAGCAGTTCTTC.

This clonotype was counted ten times or more. The CDR3 DNA follows: TGTGCCAGCAGTGCAGGGAAACTAGCGGGAGTCCCCGATACGCAGTATTTT. Residues: CASSAGKLAGVPDTQYF. The chain couples TRBV2 to TRBJ2-3; 11 bases align to TRBD2. Germline V lookup: CDR1 SNHLY, CDR2 FYNNEI. Trimming took 4 bases from V and 6 from J; bases not matched to a gene: 12. This CDR3 contains 17 residues.

This clonotype was seen repeatedly, ten times or more. The rearrangement joins TRBV21-1 to TRBJ2-7; the table calls TRBD2, which could not be checked here. TRBV21-1 is designated a pseudogene. The CDR3 runs to 14 residues. The CDR3 nucleotides read TGTGCCAGCAGCAACCCTAGCGGACCCTACGAGCAGTACGTC. Residues: CASSNPSGPYEQYV.

This clonotype was seen many times. J is TRBJ1-6 and V is TRBV6-5; 8 nucleotides line up with TRBD1. The length of the CDR3 is 15 residues. Germline V lookup: CDR1 MNHEY, CDR2 SVGAGI. Trimming took 2 bases from V and 10 from J; bases not matched to a gene: 7. DNA of the CDR3: TGTGCCAGCAGTTACGAAACAGGGGGGCGCTCACCCCTCCACTTT. It encodes CASSYETGGRSPLHF.

This clonotype was picked up many times. J is TRBJ2-7 and V is TRBV29-1; 8 bases map to TRBD1. This CDR3 region has 15 residues. Trimming at V came to 5 bases and at J to 5 bases, leaving 14 bases not matched to a gene. Germline CDR1 reads SQVTM; CDR2 reads ANQGSEA. CDR3 coding DNA: TGCAGCGTTAATTTGTCCGGGACAGGAGGCGACGAGCAGTACTTC. As protein: CSVNLSGTGGDEQYF.

In this sample, this clonotype turned up many times. The chain is built from TRBV10-3 and TRBJ2-1; 9 bases line up with TRBD2. The CDR3 runs to 15 residues. Germline CDR1 and CDR2: ENHRY and SYGVKD. Losses at the gene ends were 4 bases for V and 6 bases for J; bases not matched to a gene: 7. The CDR3 sequence is CAISGASGRFNEQFF. The CDR3 DNA follows: TGTGCCATCAGTGGAGCCAGCGGGAGGTTCAATGAGCAGTTCTTC.

This clonotype was detected ten times or more. The gene calls are TRBV12-3 or TRBV12-4 and TRBJ2-1; 11 positions match TRBD2. V was clipped by 3 bases and J by 7 bases; unmatched bases: 2. This CDR3 has 14 residues. CDR3 in DNA: TGTGCCAGCAGTTTGGGACTAGCGGCAAATGAGCAGTTCTTC. This translates into CASSLGLAANEQFF.

There are many counts of this clonotype. The V call is TRBV7-3, the J call TRBJ1-5; D is undetermined. CDR1 is SGHTA and CDR2 is FQGTGA in the germline V gene. The V end was cut by 5 bases, the J end by 9 bases, with 23 bases between. The CDR3 runs 16 residues. CDR3 region: CASSLREEGWMWPQHF. DNA of the CDR3: TGTGCCAGCAGCCTTAGAGAGGAGGGATGGATGTGGCCCCAGCATTTT.

This clonotype was picked up many times. The chain uses TRBV9 and TRBJ2-5; 9 bases fit TRBD2. The germline V gene encodes CDR1 SGDLS and CDR2 YYNGEE. CDR3 length: 17 amino acids. The J segment lost 7 bases and the V segment lost 4 bases, leaving 17 bases of the junction unmatched. CDR3 protein: CASSNTVASGMPGTQYF. The CDR3 DNA follows: TGTGCCAGCAGCAACACGGTGGCTAGCGGGATGCCAGGGACCCAGTACTTC.

This clonotype occurred many times. The genes are TRBV20-1 and TRBJ2-3, with TRBD1 identical over 7 bases. V was pared by 6 bases and J by 2 bases, with 5 bases of the junction left unmatched. The germline V gene encodes CDR1 DFQATT and CDR2 SNEGSKA (reference sequence). The CDR3 extends over 13 amino acids. The CDR3 here is CSAQGTVTDTQYF. The CDR3 DNA reads as TGCAGTGCCCAAGGGACAGTCACAGATACGCAGTATTTT.

This clonotype was counted many times. The chain combines TRBV6-6 with TRBJ2-5, with a possible D match to TRBD1 (6 bases). Looked up from germline, CDR1 is MNHNY and CDR2 is SVGAGI (reference sequence). The germline V and J ends were trimmed by 0 bases and 1 base, with 18 bases remaining between them. The CDR3 covers 18 residues. DNA of the CDR3: TGTGCCAGCAGTTACTCGATAAGTCCGGACAGCTCCCAAGAGACCCAGTACTTC. It translates to CASSYSISPDSSQETQYF.

This clonotype has a count of ten or more. The rearrangement links TRBV5-5 to TRBJ1-5, with D perhaps matching TRBD1 (6 bases). Germline V gene lookup returns CDR1 SGHKS and CDR2 YYEKEE (reference sequence). The CDR3 is 15 residues long. The V gene lost 0 bases and the J gene lost 1 base, with 8 bases spanning the gap. The CDR3 sequence is CASSLGGTSNQPQHF. As DNA, the CDR3 is TGTGCCAGCAGCTTGGGAGGGACAAGCAATCAGCCCCAGCATTTT.

This clonotype has ten or more counts. The CDR3 coding sequence is TGTGCCAGTAGTATTCCGGTCCAGCCCCAGCATTTT. As protein: CASSIPVQPQHF. The rearrangement links TRBV19 to TRBJ1-5; D not certain. Trimming stripped 3 bases from V and 7 bases from J, with 7 bases between. The CDR3 runs to 12 residues. The V gene's germline CDR1 is LNHDA and CDR2 SQIVND (reference sequence). The whole variable domain, filled in from reference TRBV19 and TRBJ1-5, reads DGGITQSPKYLFRKEGQNVTLSCEQNLNHDAMYWYRQDPGQGLRLIYYSQIVNDFQKGDIAEGYSVSREKKESFPLTVTSAQKNPTAFYLCASSIPVQPQHFGDGTRLSIL.

This clonotype was seen repeatedly, ten times or more. This chain connects TRBV20-1 to TRBJ2-1; 9 bases match TRBD1. V was pared by 6 bases and J by 9 bases, with 6 bases of the junction left unmatched. There are 12 residues in the CDR3. Per germline, CDR1 DFQATT and CDR2 SNEGSKA (reference sequence). CDR3 bases: TGCAGTGCCCTACAGGGGGCCAGTGAGCAGTTCTTC. It specifies CSALQGASEQFF.

The chain employs TRBV7-8 and TRBJ2-5; D is unclear. Looked up from germline, CDR1 is SGHVS and CDR2 is FQNEAQ. The length of the CDR3 is 14 residues. V was cut by 0 bases and J by 2 bases, with 7 bases left in between. The CDR3 region has the DNA TGTGCCAGCAGCTTAGCGGGTCCTCAAGAGACCCAGTACTTC. This sequence encodes CASSLAGPQETQYF.

This clonotype was seen many times. The rearrangement joins TRBV7-8 to TRBJ2-2, with TRBD2 matching over 11 bases. The J segment lost 5 bases and the V segment lost 3 bases, leaving 2 bases of the junction unmatched. This CDR3 spans 15 amino acids. The germline V gene encodes CDR1 SGHVS and CDR2 FQNEAQ. The CDR3 loop reads CASSFLAGGTGELFF. As DNA, the CDR3 is TGTGCCAGCAGCTTCCTAGCGGGAGGTACCGGGGAGCTGTTTTTT.

This chain links TRBV7-8 with TRBJ2-7, with 12 bases fitting TRBD1. Germline-derived CDR1 and CDR2 are SGHVS and FQNEAQ. The CDR3 consists of 16 residues. Trimming took 0 bases from V and 7 from J; bases not matched to a gene: 7. Written as DNA, the CDR3 is TGTGCCAGCAGCTTAGCGATGGGACAGGGGGCGTCTGAGCAGTACGTC. Translating gives CASSLAMGQGASEQYV.

The genes are TRBV10-1 and TRBJ2-7, with 7 positions matching TRBD1. Trimming took 6 bases from V and 4 from J; bases not matched to a gene: 12. Looked up from germline, CDR1 is WNHNN and CDR2 is SYGVQD (reference sequence). The CDR3 contains 15 residues. CDR3 residues: CASSQWQGVDYEQYF. CDR3 DNA: TGCGCCAGCAGCCAGTGGCAGGGGGTTGATTACGAGCAGTACTTC.

The chain combines TRBV4-2 with TRBJ2-1; 14 bases match TRBD2. V trimming: 4 bases; J trimming: 3 bases; junction bases outside the gene matches: 5. The CDR3 has 17 residues. CDR1 LGHNA and CDR2 YNFKEQ come from the germline V gene. This chain's CDR3 is CASSPGLAGGRYNEQFF. In DNA form, the CDR3 reads TGTGCCAGCAGCCCCGGACTAGCGGGAGGACGCTACAATGAGCAGTTCTTC.

The genes are TRBV6-5 and TRBJ2-1; perhaps TRBD2 as D (6 bases). V lost 6 bases, J lost 7 bases, and 13 bases lay in between. Germline-derived CDR1 and CDR2 are MNHEY and SVGAGI. The CDR3 contains 13 residues. The CDR3 nucleotides are TGTGCCAGCAGAAGTCCGGGACTGAATGAGCAGTTCTTC. This codes for CASRSPGLNEQFF.

This clonotype was observed many times. The J gene is TRBJ2-7, the V gene TRBV28; D is possibly TRBD2 (5 bases). The CDR3 has 15 amino acids. Germline V gene data show CDR1 as MDHEN and CDR2 as SYDVKM. Trimming pared 6 bases from V and 2 bases from J, leaving 17 bases between. The CDR3 loop reads CASSSAGLLTYEQYF. The CDR3, as DNA: TGTGCCAGCAGCTCCGCCGGACTCCTAACCTACGAGCAGTACTTC.

This clonotype showed up many times. V usage is TRBV7-9 and J usage is TRBJ2-1, with 14 bases lining up with TRBD2. Germline V CDR1 and CDR2: SEHNR, FQNEAQ (reference sequence). Trimming at V came to 4 bases and at J to 9 bases, leaving 11 bases not matched to a gene. CDR3 length: 17 amino acids. CDR3 sequence: CASSSPRTSGRKGEQFF. CDR3 DNA sequence: TGTGCCAGCAGCTCCCCCCGGACTAGCGGGAGGAAGGGTGAGCAGTTCTTC.

This clonotype was seen only a few times. The chain links TRBV20-1 to TRBJ2-3, with 7 bases identical to TRBD2. V shed 0 bases and J 1 base; nucleotides not matched to a gene: 7. The CDR3 is 16 amino acids. Per germline, CDR1 DFQATT and CDR2 SNEGSKA (reference sequence). CDR3 DNA: TGCAGTGCTAGAGATTGGGCTAGCGGTCGCACAGATACGCAGTATTTT. Its translation: CSARDWASGRTDTQYF.

The chain carries TRBV12-3 or TRBV12-4 and TRBJ2-6; D ambiguous. V lost 8 bases and J 0 bases, leaving 11 bases between the germline ends. CDR3 length equals 15 residues. CDR3: CASSRGSSGANVLTF. The CDR3 DNA reads as TGTGCCAGCTCTCGAGGTAGCTCTGGGGCCAACGTCCTGACTTTC.

V usage is TRBV29-1 and J usage is TRBJ2-5; a weak D match, TRBD1 (5 bases). CDR1 is SQVTM, CDR2 ANQGSEA, per germline. Trimming took 3 bases from V and 0 from J, leaving 8 bases between them. The CDR3 contains 13 residues. DNA of the CDR3: TGCAGCGTTGACGGCAGGGACCAAGAGACCCAGTACTTC. The encoded protein is CSVDGRDQETQYF. Complete variable domain (other parts from reference TRBV29-1 and TRBJ2-5): SAVISQKPSRDICQRGTSLTIQCQVDSQVTMMFWYRQQPGQSLTLIATANQGSEATYESGFVIDKFPISRPNLTFSTLTVSNMSPEDSSIYLCSVDGRDQETQYFGPGTRLLVL.

This clonotype was counted many times. The chain recombines TRBV29-1 with TRBJ2-5, with D unresolved. V lost 1 base and J lost 13, with 16 bases in between. Germline V lookup: CDR1 SQVTM, CDR2 ANQGSEA. The CDR3 extends over 12 amino acids. The CDR3 protein is CSVEAQANVPYF. The CDR3 DNA is TGCAGCGTTGAAGCCCAGGCTAACGTTCCGTACTTC.

This clonotype was seen ten or more times. V is TRBV14 and J is TRBJ2-7; possibly TRBD1 for D (5 bases). Trimming left V 4 bases short and J 5 bases short, with 15 bases between. This CDR3 comprises 14 residues. Germline CDR1 and CDR2: SGHDN and FVKESK. The CDR3 loop is CASSLYQGGNEQYF. DNA for the CDR3: TGTGCCAGCAGCCTTTATCAGGGCGGCAACGAGCAGTACTTC. The whole variable domain, remainder taken from reference TRBV14 and TRBJ2-7, is EAGVTQFPSHSVIEKGQTVTLRCDPISGHDNLYWYRRVMGKEIKFLLHFVKESKQDESGMPNNRFLAERTGGTYSTLKVQPAELEDSGVYFCASSLYQGGNEQYFGPGTRLTVT.

V usage is TRBV4-1 and J usage is TRBJ2-1; D remains unclear. This CDR3 spans 15 amino acids. Trimming removed 1 base at V and 7 bases at J, with 14 bases between. Per the germline V gene, CDR1 is MGHRA and CDR2 is YSYEKL. The CDR3 spells CASSQATPTRNEQFF. CDR3 coding DNA: TGCGCCAGCAGCCAAGCAACCCCTACTCGGAATGAGCAGTTCTTC.

The table lists this clonotype with many counts. In DNA, the CDR3 is TGTGCCAGCAGTTTCCCATTTAGGCGTGACTCCTACGAGCAGTACTTC. Translated, it gives CASSFPFRRDSYEQYF. The chain is built from TRBV6-2 or TRBV6-3 and TRBJ2-7; D is undetermined. Germline CDR1 MNHEY, CDR2 SVGEGT. V shed 4 bases and J shed 0 bases, with 16 bases lying between them. The CDR3 runs to 16 residues.